This T cell receptor (beta chain) was found in a study of blood T cell repertoires in COVID-19. Study overall: Sample material is recorded as cDNA or gDNA derived from T cells, B-cell-depleted T cells, or PBMCs.

V gave up 4 bases and J gave up 6 bases, with 22 bases separating them. The V gene's germline CDR1 is MNHEY and CDR2 SMNVEV (reference sequence). The CDR3 runs 18 residues. In the study's own analysis: Nucleated cell counts were estimated from reference gene primer amplification. Only in-frame clones appear in the TCRdb table, and some are missing; sequencing was by immunoSEQ multiplex PCR. V and J calls and clone size are copied from that table; D and trimming were computed from the DNA. The repertoire holds about 78,000 clones, approximately 86% seen once, with around 5.3% in the top ten. The chain is built from TRBV27 and TRBJ1-6; D remains ambiguous. Sequenced material: peripheral blood. The clonotype was recovered from a man in his fifties or sixties with active or convalescent COVID-19. Written as DNA, the CDR3 is TGTGCCAGCAGTTCTCCCCCCGGGAGGGCGACCCCTAATTCACCCCTCCACTTT. It encodes CASSSPPGRATPNSPLHF.